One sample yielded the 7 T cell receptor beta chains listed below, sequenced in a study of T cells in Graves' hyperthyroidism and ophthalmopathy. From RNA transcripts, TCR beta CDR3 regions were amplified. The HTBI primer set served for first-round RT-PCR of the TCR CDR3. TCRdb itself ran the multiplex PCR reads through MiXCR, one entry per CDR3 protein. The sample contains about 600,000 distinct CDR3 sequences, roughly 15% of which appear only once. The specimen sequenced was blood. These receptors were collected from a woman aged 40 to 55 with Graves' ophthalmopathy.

CDR3 coding DNA: TGTGCCAGTAGTCGTACAGGGACCGACGAGCAGTACTTC. Protein product: CASSRTGTDEQYF. This sequence joins TRBV19 and TRBJ2-7; weak D call: TRBD1 (6 bases). The germline V and J ends were trimmed by 5 bases and 5 bases, with 13 bases remaining between them. This CDR3 contains 13 residues. Germline V gene sequence: CDR1 LNHDA, CDR2 SQIVND (reference sequence).

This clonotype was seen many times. The CDR3 sequence is CASSFDSFSGNTIYF. The CDR3, as DNA: TGCGCCAGCAGCTTCGACAGCTTCTCTGGAAACACCATATATTTT. The rearrangement joins TRBV5-1 to TRBJ1-3, with D possibly being TRBD1 (5 bases). Trimming took 2 bases from V and 0 from J, leaving 9 bases between them. Germline loops: CDR1 SGHRS, CDR2 YFSETQ. The CDR3 covers 15 residues.

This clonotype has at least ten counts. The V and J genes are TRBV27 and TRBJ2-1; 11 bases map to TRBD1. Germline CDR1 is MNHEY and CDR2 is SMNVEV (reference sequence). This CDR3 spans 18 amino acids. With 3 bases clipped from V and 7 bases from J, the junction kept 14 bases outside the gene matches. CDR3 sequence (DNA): TGTGCCAGCAGTTTTTTTCCGGTGGGACAGGGGGTTTGGAATGAGCAGTTCTTC. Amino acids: CASSFFPVGQGVWNEQFF.

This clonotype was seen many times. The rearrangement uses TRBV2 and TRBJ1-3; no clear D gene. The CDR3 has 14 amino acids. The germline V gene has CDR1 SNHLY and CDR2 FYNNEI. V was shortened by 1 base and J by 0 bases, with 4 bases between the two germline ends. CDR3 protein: CASSEVSSGNTIYF. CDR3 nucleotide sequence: TGTGCCAGCAGTGAAGTGAGCTCTGGAAACACCATATATTTT.

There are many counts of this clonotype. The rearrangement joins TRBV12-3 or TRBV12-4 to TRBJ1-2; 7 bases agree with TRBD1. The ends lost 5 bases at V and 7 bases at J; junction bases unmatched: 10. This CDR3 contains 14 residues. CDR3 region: CASSLWDGDSGYTF. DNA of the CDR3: TGTGCCAGCAGTCTATGGGATGGGGACAGTGGCTACACCTTC.

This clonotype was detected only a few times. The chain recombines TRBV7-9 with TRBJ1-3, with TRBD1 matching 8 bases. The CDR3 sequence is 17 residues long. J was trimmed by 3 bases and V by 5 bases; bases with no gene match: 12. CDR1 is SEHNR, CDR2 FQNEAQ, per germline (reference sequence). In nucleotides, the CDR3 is TGTGCCAGCAGCCCGCCCACCCAGGGGGCATATGGAAACACCATATATTTT. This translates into CASSPPTQGAYGNTIYF. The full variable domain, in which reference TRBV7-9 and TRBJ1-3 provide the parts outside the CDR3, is DTGVSQNPRHKITKRGQNVTFRCDPISEHNRLYWYRQTLGQGPEFLTYFQNEAQLEKSRLLSDRFSAERPKGSFSTLEIQRTEQGDSAMYLCASSPPTQGAYGNTIYFGEGSWLTVV.

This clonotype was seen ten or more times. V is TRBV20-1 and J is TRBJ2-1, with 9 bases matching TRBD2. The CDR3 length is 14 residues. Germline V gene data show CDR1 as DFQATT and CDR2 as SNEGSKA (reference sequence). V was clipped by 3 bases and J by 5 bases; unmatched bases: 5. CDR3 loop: CSASEGLAHNEQFF. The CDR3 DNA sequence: TGCAGTGCTAGCGAGGGACTAGCCCACAATGAGCAGTTCTTC.